Listed here is a single T cell receptor (beta chain). Antigen specificity is unknown. This was a survey-level run. Repertoires were generated with immunoSEQ multiplex PCR, while TCRdb's copy carries only in-frame clones and drops some. The table includes roughly 36,000 clones, about 91% detected once. Germline V CDR1 and CDR2: DFQATT, SNEGSKA (reference sequence). There are 11 residues in the CDR3. Trimming left V 4 bases short and J 5 bases short, with 8 bases between. The data were taken from a study of STAT5B mutations in CD4+ large granular lymphocyte leukemia. Notes on the study in general: Higher CD4+ than CD8+ T-LGLL clonality might reflect small sample size.

Control samples were healthy donors' buffy coats. The source is a human donor in good health. Sequenced material: CD4+ T cells from blood buffy coats. The chain is built from TRBV20-1 and TRBJ2-5; D is undetermined. CDR3 loop: CSATSDETQYF. CDR3 DNA: TGCAGTGCTACTTCTGATGAGACCCAGTACTTC.